This T cell receptor (beta chain) was identified in a study of OX40 agonist ivuxolimab in advanced cancers. This CDR3 spans 18 amino acids. Per germline, CDR1 SGHDT and CDR2 YYEEEE. Trimming took off 0 bases at V and 1 base at J, with 19 bases between the two ends. Using immunoSEQ multiplex PCR, the repertoire was profiled, and TCRdb retains in-frame clones only, with some absent. Seen here are roughly 81,000 clones, 75% to 90% observed once, and the top ten hold roughly 6%. The rearrangement joins TRBV5-6 to TRBJ1-1; the D gene is possibly TRBD1 (5 bases). The material sequenced was CD4+ or CD8+ T cells sorted from blood, taken in a trial of the OX40 agonist ivuxolimab. The sequence was collected from an adult with an advanced solid tumor such as melanoma, head and neck, liver or kidney cancer. This chain's CDR3 is CASSLGEVRRQRNTEAFF. The CDR3 region has the DNA TGTGCCAGCAGCTTGGGGGAGGTTCGGCGACAGAGGAACACTGAAGCTTTCTTT.